This TCR beta chain was documented in a study of blood T cells in healthy people across ages. General study results and limits: There was a strong correlation between TCR beta diversity and naive T cell percentage. The unsorted PBMCs prevented any conclusive comparison of naive versus antigen-experienced cells. More naive CD4+ cells and higher diversity marked long-lived donors relative to aged donors.

This clonotype was seen just once. Its antigen is as yet unknown. A much larger clone lies a single base off, so this may be a read error. The second PCR ran roughly 6 to 11 cycles with a sample-barcoded 5' primer and J-beta primers. Every molecule of cDNA carried a tag from a template-switch adaptor with 12 random nucleotides. MiXCR, applied by TCRdb to the 5' RACE reads, yields one record per CDR3 protein. The table lists over 600,000 distinct CDR3 sequences, about 42% of them singletons. Material: blood. The clonotype was recovered from an elderly man in good health.

The CDR3: CATSREGGQGTDTQYF. DNA of the CDR3: TGTGCCACCAGCAGAGAGGGCGGACAGGGAACAGATACGCAGTATTTT. The chain uses TRBV15 and TRBJ2-3, with 8 bases lining up with TRBD1. The V segment lost 0 bases and the J segment 3 bases; nucleotides outside the gene matches: 5. Germline assignment: CDR1 LNHNV and CDR2 YYDKDF (reference sequence). The CDR3 has 16 residues.